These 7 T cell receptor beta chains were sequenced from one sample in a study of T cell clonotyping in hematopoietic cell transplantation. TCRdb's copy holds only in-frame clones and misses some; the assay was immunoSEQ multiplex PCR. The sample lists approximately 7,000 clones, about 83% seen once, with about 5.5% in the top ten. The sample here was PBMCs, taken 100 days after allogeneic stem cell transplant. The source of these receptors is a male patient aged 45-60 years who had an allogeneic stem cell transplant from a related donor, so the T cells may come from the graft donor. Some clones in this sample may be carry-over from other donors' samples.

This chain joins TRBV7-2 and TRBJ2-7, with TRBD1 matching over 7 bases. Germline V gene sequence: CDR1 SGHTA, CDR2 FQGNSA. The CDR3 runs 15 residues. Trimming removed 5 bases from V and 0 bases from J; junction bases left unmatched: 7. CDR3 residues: CASSRQGTSSYEQYF. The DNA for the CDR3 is TGTGCCAGCAGCCGACAGGGCACTAGCTCCTACGAGCAGTACTTC.

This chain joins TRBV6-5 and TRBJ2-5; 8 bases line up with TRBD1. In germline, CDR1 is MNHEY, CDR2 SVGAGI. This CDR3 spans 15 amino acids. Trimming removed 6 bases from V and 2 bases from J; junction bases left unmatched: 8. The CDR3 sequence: CASRPGGQGQETQYF. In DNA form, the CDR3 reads TGTGCCAGCAGGCCGGGCGGACAGGGTCAAGAGACCCAGTACTTC.

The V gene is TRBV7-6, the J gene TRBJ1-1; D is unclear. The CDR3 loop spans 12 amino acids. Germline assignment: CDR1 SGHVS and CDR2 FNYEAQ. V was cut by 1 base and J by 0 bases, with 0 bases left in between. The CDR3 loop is CASSLVNTEAFF. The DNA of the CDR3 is TGTGCCAGCAGCTTAGTGAACACTGAAGCTTTCTTT.

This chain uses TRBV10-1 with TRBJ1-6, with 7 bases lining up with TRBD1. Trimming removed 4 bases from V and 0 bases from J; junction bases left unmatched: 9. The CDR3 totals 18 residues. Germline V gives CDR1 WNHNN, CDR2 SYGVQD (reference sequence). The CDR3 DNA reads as TGCGCCAGCAGTGGCAGACAGGGTCAGAGCTCCTATAATTCACCCCTCCACTTT. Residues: CASSGRQGQSSYNSPLHF.

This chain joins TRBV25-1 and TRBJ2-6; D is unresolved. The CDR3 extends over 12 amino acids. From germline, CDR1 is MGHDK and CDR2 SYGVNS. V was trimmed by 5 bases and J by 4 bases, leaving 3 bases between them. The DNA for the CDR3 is TGTGCCAGCAGTACGGGGGCCAACGTCCTGACTTTC. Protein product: CASSTGANVLTF.

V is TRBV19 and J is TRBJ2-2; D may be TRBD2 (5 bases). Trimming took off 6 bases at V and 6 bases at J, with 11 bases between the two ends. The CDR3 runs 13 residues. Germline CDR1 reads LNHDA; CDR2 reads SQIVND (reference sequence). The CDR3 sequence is CASSSQAAGELFF. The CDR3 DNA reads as TGTGCCAGTAGCTCCCAAGCGGCCGGGGAGCTGTTTTTT. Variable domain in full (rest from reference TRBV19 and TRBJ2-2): DGGITQSPKYLFRKEGQNVTLSCEQNLNHDAMYWYRQDPGQGLRLIYYSQIVNDFQKGDIAEGYSVSREKKESFPLTVTSAQKNPTAFYLCASSSQAAGELFFGEGSRLTVL.

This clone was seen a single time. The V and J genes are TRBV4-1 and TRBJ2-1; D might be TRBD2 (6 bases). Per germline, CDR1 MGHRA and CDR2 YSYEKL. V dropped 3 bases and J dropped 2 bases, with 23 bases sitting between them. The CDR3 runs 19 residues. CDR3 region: CASSHQMGRGEEPYNEQFF. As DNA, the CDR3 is TGCGCCAGCAGCCACCAAATGGGGCGGGGCGAGGAGCCCTACAATGAGCAGTTCTTC.